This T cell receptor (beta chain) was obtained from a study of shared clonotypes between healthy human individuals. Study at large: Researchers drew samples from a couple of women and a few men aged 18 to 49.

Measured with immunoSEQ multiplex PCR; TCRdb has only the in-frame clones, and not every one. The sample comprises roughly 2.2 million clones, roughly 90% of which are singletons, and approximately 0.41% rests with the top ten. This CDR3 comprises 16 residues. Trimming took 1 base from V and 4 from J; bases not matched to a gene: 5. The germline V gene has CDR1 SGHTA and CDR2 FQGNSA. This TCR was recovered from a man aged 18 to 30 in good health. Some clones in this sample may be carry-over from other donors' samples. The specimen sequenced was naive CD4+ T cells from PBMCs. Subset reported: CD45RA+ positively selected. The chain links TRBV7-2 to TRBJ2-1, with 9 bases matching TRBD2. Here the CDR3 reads CASSLERTSVYNEQFF. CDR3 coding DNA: TGTGCCAGCAGCTTAGAAAGGACTAGCGTATACAATGAGCAGTTCTTC.